The clone carrying this T cell receptor (beta chain) turned up a few times. MiXCR, applied by TCRdb to the PCR reads, yields one record per CDR3 protein. Of about 97,000 distinct CDR3 sequences in the sample, under 40% were seen once. Germline-derived CDR1 and CDR2 are SGDLS and YYNGEE. The CDR3 runs to 14 residues. V dropped 6 bases and J dropped 5 bases, with 17 bases sitting between them. This entry comes from a study of molecular identifiers for immune sequencing clone quantification. Sequencing was performed on naive CD8+ T cells from blood, with Jurkat cell RNA spiked in. Subset in this sample: FACS-sorted CD8+CD4-CCR7+CD45RA+ naive T cells. This receptor was obtained from a human donor in good health. Some libraries in this study had Jurkat cell RNA spiked in. V gene TRBV9 combines with J gene TRBJ1-1; D perhaps matches TRBD1 (5 bases). DNA for the CDR3: TGTGCCAGCAAGCCCCCTCTAGGGGAGACTGAAGCTTTCTTT. Protein: CASKPPLGETEAFF.